These T cell receptor beta chains were read from a single sample in a study of blood T cell repertoires in COVID-19. Using immunoSEQ multiplex PCR, the repertoire was profiled, and TCRdb retains in-frame clones only, with some absent. The sample consists of around 150,000 clones, about 87% of them appearing once. Material: peripheral blood. These receptors all stem from an older woman who had recovered from COVID-19. Each CDR3 is given with its conserved first and last residue. Each record gives: CDR3 DNA, CDR3 protein, D gene, V gene, J gene, clone size. A D gene is named only where the DNA matches it firmly. Only part of the rows carry a size: once, few, many, or a class if the clone is expanded.

CDR3nt: TGTGCCAGCAGCCACGCTGACAGGGACCAAGAGGGGCAGTTCTTC
CDR3aa: CASSHADRDQEGQFF
d_gene: TRBD1
v_gene: TRBV4-2
j_gene: TRBJ2-1
abundance: NA

CDR3nt: TGCGCCAGCAGTTTACAGGGGAGCACTGAAGCTTTCTTT
CDR3aa: CASSLQGSTEAFF
d_gene: TRBD1
v_gene: TRBV5-1
j_gene: TRBJ1-1
abundance: once

CDR3nt: TGTGCCAGCAGGACCACAGGGGGCGCCGGGGAAAAACTGTTTTTT
CDR3aa: CASRTTGGAGEKLFF
d_gene: TRBD1
v_gene: TRBV7-9
j_gene: TRBJ1-4
abundance: NA

CDR3nt: TGCGCCAGCAGCACTGGACTAGCGGGGGAGAATGAGCAGTTCTTC
CDR3aa: CASSTGLAGENEQFF
d_gene: TRBD2
v_gene: TRBV5-1
j_gene: TRBJ2-1
abundance: NA

CDR3nt: TGTGCCATCAGTGCGACAGCGAACACTGAAGCTTTCTTT
CDR3aa: CAISATANTEAFF
d_gene: NA
v_gene: TRBV10-3
j_gene: TRBJ1-1
abundance: NA

CDR3nt: TGCGCCAGCAGACGAGACAGGGCCAACACTGAAGCTTTCTTT
CDR3aa: CASRRDRANTEAFF
d_gene: TRBD1
v_gene: TRBV5-1
j_gene: TRBJ1-1
abundance: NA

CDR3nt: TGTGCCAGCAGCGTAGTAGCGCAGAGGGCAGATACGCAGTATTTT
CDR3aa: CASSVVAQRADTQYF
d_gene: NA
v_gene: TRBV9
j_gene: TRBJ2-3
abundance: NA

CDR3nt: TGTGCCAGCAGTTACCTATCGACAGGGTTGTTCTATGGCTACACCTTC
CDR3aa: CASSYLSTGLFYGYTF
d_gene: TRBD1
v_gene: TRBV27
j_gene: TRBJ1-2
abundance: NA

CDR3nt: TGTGCCAGCAGCCCAGGACTAGCGGGGGGGCTTACGCAGTATTTT
CDR3aa: CASSPGLAGGLTQYF
d_gene: TRBD2
v_gene: TRBV5-4
j_gene: TRBJ2-3
abundance: NA

CDR3nt: TGTGCCAGCAATCAGGACAGTATAGGCTACACCTTC
CDR3aa: CASNQDSIGYTF
d_gene: NA
v_gene: TRBV6-5
j_gene: TRBJ1-2
abundance: NA

CDR3nt: TGTGCCAGCCGGGACAGGGGAAATTCACCCCTCCACTTT
CDR3aa: CASRDRGNSPLHF
d_gene: TRBD1
v_gene: TRBV28
j_gene: TRBJ1-6
abundance: NA

CDR3nt: TGTGCCAGCCGGACAGGGACGGCTGGAAACACCATATATTTT
CDR3aa: CASRTGTAGNTIYF
d_gene: TRBD1
v_gene: TRBV6-5
j_gene: TRBJ1-3
abundance: NA

CDR3nt: TGTGCCAGTAGTATAGCCGTGCAGTCGAGCAATCAGCCCCAGCATTTT
CDR3aa: CASSIAVQSSNQPQHF
d_gene: NA
v_gene: TRBV19
j_gene: TRBJ1-5
abundance: NA

CDR3nt: TGTGCCAGCAGTTCAATCTCCGGTAGCAATCAGCCCCAGCATTTT
CDR3aa: CASSSISGSNQPQHF
d_gene: NA
v_gene: TRBV28
j_gene: TRBJ1-5
abundance: few

CDR3nt: TGTGCCAGCAGCCCATACAGGGCAGATACGCAGTATTTT
CDR3aa: CASSPYRADTQYF
d_gene: NA
v_gene: TRBV7-3
j_gene: TRBJ2-3
abundance: NA

CDR3nt: TGCGCCAGCAGCCAAGATCCCCGGGACAGGGATTCACCCCTCCACTTT
CDR3aa: CASSQDPRDRDSPLHF
d_gene: TRBD1
v_gene: TRBV4-1
j_gene: TRBJ1-6
abundance: NA

CDR3nt: TGCGCCAGCAGCCTTCTAGCGCGGGAGACCCAGTACTTC
CDR3aa: CASSLLARETQYF
d_gene: NA
v_gene: TRBV4-1
j_gene: TRBJ2-5
abundance: NA

CDR3nt: TGTGCCAGCAGCCAAGATCTTCTGACTCCCCCATCAGATACGCAGTATTTT
CDR3aa: CASSQDLLTPPSDTQYF
d_gene: NA
v_gene: TRBV4-2
j_gene: TRBJ2-3
abundance: NA

CDR3nt: TGTGCCAGCAGCCTTACCTCCGGGACAGGGGGCCAAGAGACCCAGTACTTC
CDR3aa: CASSLTSGTGGQETQYF
d_gene: TRBD1
v_gene: TRBV7-9
j_gene: TRBJ2-5
abundance: NA

CDR3nt: TGCGCCAGCAGCATGGGGGAGCGGGGGAGCCGCGAGCAGTTCTTC
CDR3aa: CASSMGERGSREQFF
d_gene: TRBD2
v_gene: TRBV5-1
j_gene: TRBJ2-1
abundance: NA

CDR3nt: TGTGCCAGCAGTGCGGAGACAGGCTACAATGAGCAGTTCTTC
CDR3aa: CASSAETGYNEQFF
d_gene: NA
v_gene: TRBV2
j_gene: TRBJ2-1
abundance: few

CDR3nt: TGTGCCAGCAGAGAACAGGGGGCTAACTCTGGAAACACCATATATTTT
CDR3aa: CASREQGANSGNTIYF
d_gene: TRBD1
v_gene: TRBV6-1
j_gene: TRBJ1-3
abundance: NA

CDR3nt: TGTGCCAGCAGCTTCTCCCACGGGAACACTGAAGCTTTCTTT
CDR3aa: CASSFSHGNTEAFF
d_gene: NA
v_gene: TRBV7-3
j_gene: TRBJ1-1
abundance: NA

CDR3nt: TGCAGTGCTAGTCGAGCTAGCGGAGGAGATGAGCAGTTCTTC
CDR3aa: CSASRASGGDEQFF
d_gene: TRBD2
v_gene: TRBV20-1
j_gene: TRBJ2-1
abundance: NA

CDR3nt: TGTGCCAGCAGCCTGGACAACTCTGGAAACACCATATATTTT
CDR3aa: CASSLDNSGNTIYF
d_gene: NA
v_gene: TRBV5-8
j_gene: TRBJ1-3
abundance: NA

CDR3nt: TGCGCCAGCAGCCGGACCCCGGGACAGGGCTATGGAAACACCATATATTTT
CDR3aa: CASSRTPGQGYGNTIYF
d_gene: TRBD1
v_gene: TRBV5-1
j_gene: TRBJ1-3
abundance: NA

CDR3nt: TGTGCCAGCAGGCTTGGCGGGGCGAACTATGGCTACACCTTC
CDR3aa: CASRLGGANYGYTF
d_gene: NA
v_gene: TRBV7-9
j_gene: TRBJ1-2
abundance: once

CDR3nt: TGTGCCAGCAGTGAATCACCCAGGGGTGGCTACACCTTC
CDR3aa: CASSESPRGGYTF
d_gene: NA
v_gene: TRBV6-1
j_gene: TRBJ1-2
abundance: once

CDR3nt: TGTGCCAGCAGTAGGGGGTACAATCAGCCCCAGCATTTT
CDR3aa: CASSRGYNQPQHF
d_gene: NA
v_gene: TRBV2
j_gene: TRBJ1-5
abundance: NA

CDR3nt: TGTGCCAGCAGCCAAGATCCCAACTCTGGGGCCAACGTCCTGACTTTC
CDR3aa: CASSQDPNSGANVLTF
d_gene: NA
v_gene: TRBV4-2
j_gene: TRBJ2-6
abundance: NA

CDR3nt: TGTGCCAGCAGTGCAAGACAGGGGACCGAGCAGTACTTC
CDR3aa: CASSARQGTEQYF
d_gene: TRBD1
v_gene: TRBV27
j_gene: TRBJ2-7
abundance: NA

CDR3nt: TGTGCCAGCAGTGAAGGGCCAAGGGGCACTGAAGCTTTCTTT
CDR3aa: CASSEGPRGTEAFF
d_gene: NA
v_gene: TRBV2
j_gene: TRBJ1-1
abundance: NA

CDR3nt: TGTGCCAGCAGGAGGGCAGGAGACAAATACGAGCAGTACTTC
CDR3aa: CASRRAGDKYEQYF
d_gene: NA
v_gene: TRBV6-5
j_gene: TRBJ2-7
abundance: NA

CDR3nt: TGTGCCAGCAGCCAAGATCTTAACATTCAGTACTTC
CDR3aa: CASSQDLNIQYF
d_gene: NA
v_gene: TRBV4-2
j_gene: TRBJ2-4
abundance: NA

CDR3nt: TGCAGCGGCAGATGGAACACTGAAGCTTTCTTT
CDR3aa: CSGRWNTEAFF
d_gene: NA
v_gene: TRBV29-1
j_gene: TRBJ1-1
abundance: once

CDR3nt: TGTGCCAGCAGCGGGACAGGGGGGAGGTTGGGGGAGCAGTACTTC
CDR3aa: CASSGTGGRLGEQYF
d_gene: TRBD1
v_gene: TRBV6-5
j_gene: TRBJ2-7
abundance: NA

CDR3nt: TGTGCCACCAGTGATCCCCGACTAGCGGGGTACACGCAGTATTTT
CDR3aa: CATSDPRLAGYTQYF
d_gene: TRBD2
v_gene: TRBV24-1
j_gene: TRBJ2-3
abundance: once

CDR3nt: TGTGCCAGCAGTCTTACCGCTTCCCCAGGCTACAATGAGCAGTTCTTC
CDR3aa: CASSLTASPGYNEQFF
d_gene: NA
v_gene: TRBV27
j_gene: TRBJ2-1
abundance: NA

CDR3nt: TGTGCCAGCAGCCAAGGGGGACAGGGATACAATGAGCAGTTCTTC
CDR3aa: CASSQGGQGYNEQFF
d_gene: TRBD1
v_gene: TRBV4-2
j_gene: TRBJ2-1
abundance: NA

CDR3nt: TGTGCCAGCAGCCCCCAGCAGGTTATCGGACAGCCCCAGCATTTT
CDR3aa: CASSPQQVIGQPQHF
d_gene: NA
v_gene: TRBV5-8
j_gene: TRBJ1-5
abundance: few

CDR3nt: TGTGCCAGCCGGGACAGGGGAGGTGAAGATACGCAGTATTTT
CDR3aa: CASRDRGGEDTQYF
d_gene: TRBD1
v_gene: TRBV6-6
j_gene: TRBJ2-3
abundance: NA

CDR3nt: TGTGCCAGCAGTTTCAAGACTCCTAACGGGGAGCAGTACTTC
CDR3aa: CASSFKTPNGEQYF
d_gene: NA
v_gene: TRBV27
j_gene: TRBJ2-7
abundance: NA

CDR3nt: TGTGCCAGCAGTACAGGGGATCAGCCCCAGCATTTT
CDR3aa: CASSTGDQPQHF
d_gene: TRBD1
v_gene: TRBV27
j_gene: TRBJ1-5
abundance: NA

CDR3nt: TGTGCCAGCAGTGATGAAACAGGGGGCATCTACGAGCAGTACTTC
CDR3aa: CASSDETGGIYEQYF
d_gene: TRBD1
v_gene: TRBV25-1
j_gene: TRBJ2-7
abundance: NA

CDR3nt: TGTGCCAGCAGCCAAGAAGGTGCCTGGGGGGGCGGTACCACTGAAGCTTTCTTT
CDR3aa: CASSQEGAWGGGTTEAFF
d_gene: NA
v_gene: TRBV3-1/TRBV3-2
j_gene: TRBJ1-1
abundance: few

CDR3nt: TGTGCCAGCTCACCACAGGGGGCGGCTAATGAAAAACTGTTTTTT
CDR3aa: CASSPQGAANEKLFF
d_gene: TRBD1
v_gene: TRBV18
j_gene: TRBJ1-4
abundance: once

CDR3nt: TGTGCCAGCAGCCCTACAGGGTCGGCCTATGGCTACACCTTC
CDR3aa: CASSPTGSAYGYTF
d_gene: NA
v_gene: TRBV5-4
j_gene: TRBJ1-2
abundance: few

CDR3nt: TGTGCCAGCTCACTCCTAGCGGCCCTGGAGACCCAGTACTTC
CDR3aa: CASSLLAALETQYF
d_gene: TRBD2
v_gene: TRBV18
j_gene: TRBJ2-5
abundance: NA

CDR3nt: TGCGCCAGCAGCCAAGATATGATAGCTTCTGAGCAGTTCTTC
CDR3aa: CASSQDMIASEQFF
d_gene: NA
v_gene: TRBV4-3
j_gene: TRBJ2-1
abundance: NA

CDR3nt: TGTGCCAGCAGACTCTCATCGGCGGGAACTGAAGCTTTCTTT
CDR3aa: CASRLSSAGTEAFF
d_gene: NA
v_gene: TRBV28
j_gene: TRBJ1-1
abundance: NA

CDR3nt: TGTGCCATCAGTGAAGGGTCCAGGGGGAGCACTGAAGCTTTCTTT
CDR3aa: CAISEGSRGSTEAFF
d_gene: TRBD1
v_gene: TRBV10-3
j_gene: TRBJ1-1
abundance: NA

CDR3nt: TGTGCCAGCAGTTATTCGGGGACAGGGAATCAGCCCCAGCATTTT
CDR3aa: CASSYSGTGNQPQHF
d_gene: TRBD1
v_gene: TRBV6-5
j_gene: TRBJ1-5
abundance: NA

CDR3nt: TGTGCCAGCAGTTACGGGGCTTCTAACTATGGCTACACCTTC
CDR3aa: CASSYGASNYGYTF
d_gene: NA
v_gene: TRBV6-5
j_gene: TRBJ1-2
abundance: NA

CDR3nt: TGTGCCAGTAGTATGGGACAGACCTCTGGGGCCAACGTCCTGACTTTC
CDR3aa: CASSMGQTSGANVLTF
d_gene: TRBD1
v_gene: TRBV19
j_gene: TRBJ2-6
abundance: NA

CDR3nt: TGCGCCAGCAGCTTAACGGGGACAACTAATGAAAAACTGTTTTTT
CDR3aa: CASSLTGTTNEKLFF
d_gene: NA
v_gene: TRBV5-1
j_gene: TRBJ1-4
abundance: NA

CDR3nt: TGTGCCAGTAAACTAGCGGGGGGGCGCGAGCAGTACTTC
CDR3aa: CASKLAGGREQYF
d_gene: TRBD2
v_gene: TRBV28
j_gene: TRBJ2-7
abundance: NA

CDR3nt: TGCGCCAGCAGGCCTACGGGGGAAGGAAACACCATATATTTT
CDR3aa: CASRPTGEGNTIYF
d_gene: NA
v_gene: TRBV5-1
j_gene: TRBJ1-3
abundance: NA

CDR3nt: TGTGCCAGCAGTTTCGGACAGGGGGATTTCAATGAGCAGTTCTTC
CDR3aa: CASSFGQGDFNEQFF
d_gene: TRBD1
v_gene: TRBV28
j_gene: TRBJ2-1
abundance: NA

CDR3nt: TGCAGCGTCTCAACAGGAAAAAATTCACCCCTCCACTTT
CDR3aa: CSVSTGKNSPLHF
d_gene: NA
v_gene: TRBV29-1
j_gene: TRBJ1-6
abundance: NA